This TCR beta chain came from a study of T-cell reconstitution after alpha-beta-depleted transplantation in children. CDR1 MGHRA and CDR2 YSYEKL come from the germline V gene. This CDR3 contains 15 residues. Unique molecular identifiers were incorporated into the prepared TCRbeta library. TCRdb independently ran MiXCR on the PCR reads; one entry per CDR3 protein. This sample has around 72,000 distinct CDR3 sequences, with approximately 5% found just once. This clonotype was seen ten or more times. Compared with germline, one end of the junction differs, possibly owing to a read error. The receptor was isolated from a boy in the first two years of life who had a stem cell transplant for acute myeloid leukemia, so the T cells may come from the graft donor. The chain combines TRBV4-1 with TRBJ2-1, with 9 bases lining up with TRBD2. The material sequenced was PBMCs, mostly from graft donor cells, taken 180 days after TCRalphabeta/CD19-depleted stem cell transplant. CDR3 amino acids: CASRQAGGGHNEQFF. In DNA form, the CDR3 reads TGCGCCAGCAGACAAGCGGGGGGTGGGCACAATGAGCAGTTCTTC.